This TCR beta chain was recorded in a study of vaccination effects on CD4 cells after COVID-19 (dated by TCRdb to the early 2020s). For the wider study: Each participant got two doses of an mRNA SARS-CoV-2 vaccine, either BNT162b2 or mRNA-1273. SARS-CoV-2 spike-specific CD4+ TCR repertoires from before and after mRNA vaccination were compared in COVID-19 convalescent patients and in infection-naive vaccine recipients. A total of over nine COVID-19 convalescent patients and a handful of SARS-CoV-2-naive healthy vaccine recipients were included in the full study. In the study, cultures from other donors were sequenced using the Oncomine TCR Beta short-read assay on an Illumina iSeq 100.

To identify antigen-specific CD4+ T cell clonotypes by their expansion, the ViraFEST assay first stimulated PBMC with viral peptide pools and then applied TCR sequencing. After less than 13 days of culture, CD4+ T cells were isolated with the EasySep CD4+ T cell isolation kit. Negative nucleocapsid antibody results before and after vaccination confirmed that the healthy vaccine recipients had no prior SARS-CoV-2 infection. Each well held two million PBMC cultured in IMDM containing approximately 5% human AB serum, roughly 9.6 IU/ml IL-2 and gentamicin, along with roughly 10 ug/ml peptides. Half of the culture medium was replaced with fresh IL-2-containing medium on days 3 and 7. Each peptide stimulation condition was cultured in triplicate wells unless otherwise noted. Using Ficoll-Paque Plus gradient centrifugation, PBMC were separated from whole blood and then either used fresh or cryopreserved at -140C. Overlapping peptide pools spanned the spike proteins of SARS-CoV-2 and the common cold coronaviruses HCoV-NL63, HCoV-OC43 and HCoV-229E. The QIAamp micro DNA kit was used to extract genomic DNA from the cultured CD4+ T cells.

The library was obtained by the immunoSEQ multiplex PCR assay. DNA from the cultured, isolated CD4+ T cells was subjected to TCR beta CDR3 sequencing. Per the authors' processing: Non-productive TCR sequences were removed, reads were trimmed to the CDR3 region, and CDR3s of at least 7 amino acids were retained. The MANAFEST web app was used to identify antigen-specific clonotypes by comparing expansion in peptide wells with expansion in reference cultures. To count as positive, a clone had to show expansion at FDR<0.05 compared with the reference and with all other wells, an odds ratio above 5, and a frequency above 0.1% in two replicate wells. Clonotypes significantly expanded in SARS-CoV-2 spike wells and in at least one common cold coronavirus spike condition were defined as cross-reactive. CDR3 similarity was assessed by Levenshtein distance with the stringdist R package, and unrooted trees were built with ape in R 3.6.1. TCRdb re-hosts the immuneACCESS table, in-frame sequences only. Its copies lack some clones; in the studies checked, an unresolved V gene accounts for under half of them, and the cause for the rest is not known. V and J calls and clone size come straight from that table; D and trimming were deduced from the DNA. This sample has 68,000 or so clones in its table, and under 90% of those were observed once. The ten biggest clones cover 9% to 15% of the sample.

The germline ends are 10 bases apart after V is trimmed by 4 bases and J by 2 bases. The germline V gene (reference sequence) supplies CDR1 SGHNT and CDR2 YYREEE. The CDR3, from cysteine to phenylalanine, totals 14 residues. CDR3 DNA is the only sequence kept; it has 42 bases, read in frame from the first base. A remark on this clone: Its antigen is not yet known. No base quality values were provided; no much bigger clone lies one nucleotide off.

What the study reported, not specific to this receptor: At late post-vaccination timepoints, both infection-induced and vaccine-induced clones showed marked clonal contraction, consistent with waning T cell responses. Among healthy vaccine recipients, nearly all vaccine-induced clones were SARS-CoV-2 mono-reactive, and only 1 of 255 was cross-reactive with common cold coronaviruses. The study was limited by a small number of convalescent patients and lacked early post-infection timepoints.

This clonotype originated in a human donor who received a COVID-19 vaccine. The sample consisted of CD4+ T cells from PBMCs cultured with SARS-CoV-2 spike peptides, taken before COVID-19 vaccination. The cell subset or site label for this specimen denotes: SARS-CoV-2 spike overlapping peptide pool stimulation. The chain joins TRBV5-4 to TRBJ1-3, with a tentative D gene TRBD1 over 6 matching bases. The nucleotide sequence reads TGTGCCAGCAGCACGACAGGTACTGGAAACACCATATATTTT. It codes for CASSTTGTGNTIYF.